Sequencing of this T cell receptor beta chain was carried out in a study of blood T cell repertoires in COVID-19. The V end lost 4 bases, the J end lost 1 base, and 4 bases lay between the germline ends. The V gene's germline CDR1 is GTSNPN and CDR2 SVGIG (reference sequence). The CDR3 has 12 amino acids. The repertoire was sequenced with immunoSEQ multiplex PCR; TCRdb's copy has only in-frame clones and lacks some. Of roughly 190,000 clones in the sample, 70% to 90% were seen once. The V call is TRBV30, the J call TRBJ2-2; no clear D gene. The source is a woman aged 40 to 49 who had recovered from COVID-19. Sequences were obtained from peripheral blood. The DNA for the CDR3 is TGTGCCTGGAACGGGAACACCGGGGAGCTGTTTTTT. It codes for CAWNGNTGELFF.